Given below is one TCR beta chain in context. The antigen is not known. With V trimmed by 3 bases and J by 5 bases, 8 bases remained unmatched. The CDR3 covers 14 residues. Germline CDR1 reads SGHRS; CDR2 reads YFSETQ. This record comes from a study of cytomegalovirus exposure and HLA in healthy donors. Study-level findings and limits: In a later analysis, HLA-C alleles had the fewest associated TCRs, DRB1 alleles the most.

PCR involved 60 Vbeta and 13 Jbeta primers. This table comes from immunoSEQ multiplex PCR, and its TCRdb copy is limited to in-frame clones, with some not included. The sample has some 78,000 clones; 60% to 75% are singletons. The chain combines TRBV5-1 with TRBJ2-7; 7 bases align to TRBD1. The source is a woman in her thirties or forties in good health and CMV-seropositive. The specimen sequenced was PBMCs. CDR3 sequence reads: CASSSLDRSDEQYF. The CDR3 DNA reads TGCGCCAGCAGCTCCCTGGACAGGAGCGACGAGCAGTACTTC.